These 31 T cell receptor beta chains came from one sample sequenced in a study of CD8+ T cells in alopecia areata. In each case, RNA was isolated and then reverse transcribed into cDNA as the sequencing template. The table came from immunoSEQ multiplex PCR; TCRdb's copy has only in-frame clones and leaves some out. This table holds over 250,000 clones, around 64% found once. Treatment of the sample: oral pan-JAK inhibitor, 5-10 mg twice daily. The sequences come from CD4+ T cells sorted from blood, collected at week 52, from a patient treated with tofacitinib. All receptors come from a human donor with alopecia areata.

As to this clone: A much larger clone lies one base from this, so it may be a read error. This chain joins TRBV9 and TRBJ2-4; D possibly corresponds to TRBD2 (5 bases). V was cut by 4 bases and J by 7 bases, with 9 bases left in between. Germline CDR1 reads SGDLS; CDR2 reads YYNGEE. The CDR3 length is 12 residues. CDR3 DNA: TGTGCCAGCAGCCCCAGAGGGAACATTCAGTACTTC. Translated: CASSPRGNIQYF. Full variable domain (outside the CDR3, taken from reference TRBV9 and TRBJ2-4): DSGVTQTPKHLITATGQRVTLRCSPRSGDLSVYWYQQSLDQGLQFLIQYYNGEERAKGNILERFSAQQFPDLHSELNLSSLELGDSALYFCASSPRGNIQYFGAGTRLSVL.

This sequence joins TRBV29-1 and TRBJ2-5, with 9 bases identical to TRBD1. This CDR3 is built from 12 residues. CDR1 and CDR2 from the germline V gene are SQVTM and ANQGSEA. The trim removed 3 bases at V and 4 bases at J, leaving 0 bases unmatched. The CDR3 loop reads CSVEGQGETQYF. The CDR3 nucleotides are TGCAGCGTTGAGGGACAGGGAGAGACCCAGTACTTC.

The V and J genes are TRBV6-5 and TRBJ2-7; either TRBD1 or TRBD2 may supply D (6 bases each). The V end was cut by 4 bases, the J end by 5 bases, with 18 bases between. Germline V CDR1 and CDR2: MNHEY, SVGAGI. CDR3 length equals 15 residues. In DNA form, the CDR3 reads TGTGCCAGCAGTTCCAGGGGTTACTCGGGAGACGAGCAGTACTTC. Translated, it gives CASSSRGYSGDEQYF.

The chain uses TRBV4-1 and TRBJ2-1; tentatively, D is TRBD1 (6 bases). CDR1 MGHRA and CDR2 YSYEKL come from the germline V gene. This CDR3 has 15 residues. V lost 5 bases and J 4 bases, leaving 15 bases between the germline ends. The CDR3 nucleotides read TGCGCCAGCAGCTCAACAGGGCCCCAATACAATGAGCAGTTCTTC. It encodes CASSSTGPQYNEQFF.

This sequence joins TRBV30 and TRBJ2-7; 11 bases fit TRBD1. The CDR3 covers 15 residues. Trimming cost V 4 bases and J 2 bases; bases outside gene matches: 7. CDR1 is GTSNPN and CDR2 is SVGIG in the germline V gene (reference sequence). The CDR3: CAWTKRTGGTYEQYF. For the CDR3, the DNA is TGTGCCTGGACCAAGCGGACAGGGGGCACCTACGAGCAGTACTTC.

The rearrangement links TRBV5-1 to TRBJ2-5; tentative D call: TRBD2 (5 bases). CDR1 is SGHRS, CDR2 YFSETQ, per germline. Trimming shortened V by 0 bases and J by 5 bases, and 11 bases separated the two germline ends. This CDR3 comprises 14 residues. CDR3 nucleotides: TGCGCCAGCAGCTTGGGTTTGAGGGCGGAGACCCAGTACTTC. Encoded protein: CASSLGLRAETQYF. The full variable domain, in which reference TRBV5-1 and TRBJ2-5 provide the parts outside the CDR3, is KAGVTQTPRYLIKTRGQQVTLSCSPISGHRSVSWYQQTPGQGLQFLFEYFSETQRNKGNFPGRFSGRQFSNSRSEMNVSTLELGDSALYLCASSLGLRAETQYFGPGTRLLVL.

This clone has just a few counts. Other DNA variants within this sample encode the same CDR3. The chain carries TRBV6-5 and TRBJ2-7; no firm D call. CDR3 length equals 14 residues. V lost 0 bases and J lost 3, with 9 bases in between. CDR1 is MNHEY, CDR2 SVGAGI, per germline. CDR3 residues: CASSYSPNSYEQYF. As DNA, the CDR3 is TGTGCCAGCAGTTACTCCCCAAACAGCTACGAGCAGTACTTC.

This clone came up once. The rearrangement uses TRBV5-4 and TRBJ2-6, with D perhaps matching TRBD2 (6 bases). Germline CDR1 is SGHNT and CDR2 is YYREEE (reference sequence). The CDR3 has 15 amino acids. Between the trimmed V and J ends, which lost 4 bases and 14 bases, there was a span of 22 bases. Here the CDR3 DNA reads TGTGCCAGCAGCGCCCGTCCCGAGCGGGCCCAACTCCTGACTTTC. It encodes CASSARPERAQLLTF.

The chain is built from TRBV29-1 and TRBJ1-1, with TRBD1 matching over 9 bases. Germline V gene data show CDR1 as SQVTM and CDR2 as ANQGSEA. This CDR3 comprises 11 residues. CDR3 DNA sequence: TGCAGTAGTTTACAGGGGGCGCGAGCTTTCTTT. Amino acids: CSSLQGARAFF.

The chain uses TRBV29-1 and TRBJ2-2, with 8 positions matching TRBD1. CDR1 and CDR2 from the germline V gene are SQVTM and ANQGSEA. The length of the CDR3 is 14 residues. Germline trimming cut 7 bases from V and 6 bases from J; bases unmatched to any gene: 10. The CDR3, as DNA: TGCAGCGCCGTTGGACAGGGAGTCGCCGGGGAGCTGTTTTTT. It codes for CSAVGQGVAGELFF.

This clone has only a few counts. The gene calls are TRBV7-9 and TRBJ1-1; TRBD1 matches at 7 bases. J was trimmed by 1 base and V by 3 bases; bases with no gene match: 2. Germline CDR1 reads SEHNR; CDR2 reads FQNEAQ (reference sequence). The CDR3 has 14 residues. CDR3 nucleotides: TGTGCCAGCAGCTTGGGACAGTCGAACACTGAAGCTTTCTTT. Protein sequence: CASSLGQSNTEAFF.

The chain recombines TRBV7-8 with TRBJ2-2; a weak D match, TRBD2 (6 bases). This CDR3 spans 15 amino acids. V was cut by 1 base and J by 0 bases, with 6 bases left in between. The germline CDR1 and CDR2 sequences are SGHVS and FQNEAQ. CDR3 bases: TGTGCCAGCAGCTTAGTAGCGGCGAACACCGGGGAGCTGTTTTTT. It codes for CASSLVAANTGELFF.

The table lists this clone with a few counts. The chain uses TRBV29-1 and TRBJ1-1; 7 bases are a match to TRBD1. The germline gives CDR1 SQVTM, CDR2 ANQGSEA. V dropped 8 bases and J dropped 4; count of bases not matched to a gene: 10. CDR3 length: 13 amino acids. The CDR3 region has the DNA TGCAGCAGCGCGACAGGGCGAGGCACTGAAGCTTTCTTT. Its protein product is CSSATGRGTEAFF.

The chain links TRBV18 to TRBJ2-1; TRBD2 matches at 10 bases. The CDR3 has 15 amino acids. Trimming cost V 4 bases and J 3 bases; bases outside gene matches: 3. Germline V gives CDR1 KGHSH, CDR2 LQKENI. CDR3 sequence reads: CASSHGLADYNEQFF. In nucleotides, the CDR3 is TGTGCCAGCTCACACGGACTAGCGGACTACAATGAGCAGTTCTTC.

J is TRBJ1-2 and V is TRBV25-1; no firm D call. V was trimmed by 3 bases and J by 7 bases, leaving 15 bases between them. This CDR3 contains 14 residues. The germline V gene has CDR1 MGHDK and CDR2 SYGVNS. The CDR3 region has the DNA TGTGCCAGCAGTGAGTCTTTAGGGAGTAGTGGCTACACCTTC. The encoded protein is CASSESLGSSGYTF.

The chain combines TRBV2 with TRBJ2-1; D not certain. V was trimmed by 3 bases and J by 6 bases, leaving 3 bases between them. The CDR3 contains 11 residues. CDR1 is SNHLY and CDR2 is FYNNEI in the germline V gene. The CDR3 nucleotides are TGTGCCAGCAGTGATAGCAATGAGCAGTTCTTC. Its translation: CASSDSNEQFF.

This clone has only a few counts. This chain joins TRBV10-3 and TRBJ1-5; D gene uncertain. V was trimmed by 7 bases and J by 2 bases, leaving 15 bases between them. Germline V gene data show CDR1 as ENHRY and CDR2 as SYGVKD. The CDR3 consists of 15 residues. The CDR3 here is CAIKGGGVGNQPQHF. In nucleotides, the CDR3 is TGTGCCATCAAGGGCGGCGGAGTGGGCAATCAGCCCCAGCATTTT.

The chain combines TRBV30 with TRBJ2-7; D call uncertain. Germline CDR1 is GTSNPN and CDR2 is SVGIG (reference sequence). There are 11 residues in the CDR3. The V end was cut by 2 bases, the J end by 5 bases, with 7 bases between. CDR3 residues: CAWSSLNEQYF. CDR3 nucleotide sequence: TGTGCCTGGAGTTCTCTCAACGAGCAGTACTTC.

This clone appeared a few times. This chain connects TRBV29-1 to TRBJ2-3; TRBD2 might be the D (6 bases). V was trimmed by 4 bases and J by 4 bases, leaving 15 bases between them. CDR1 is SQVTM, CDR2 ANQGSEA, per germline. The CDR3 consists of 14 residues. DNA of the CDR3: TGCAGCGTTGTAGGTTCGGGGGAGTCAGATACGCAGTATTTT. Its translation is CSVVGSGESDTQYF.

This clone has at least ten counts. This chain connects TRBV7-2 to TRBJ2-1; the match to TRBD2 covers 8 bases. V was clipped by 4 bases and J by 5 bases; unmatched bases: 7. There are 15 residues in the CDR3. CDR1 and CDR2 (germline): SGHTA, FQGNSA. The DNA of the CDR3 is TGTGCCAGCAGCTCCTTAGCGGGGTTTGACAATGAGCAGTTCTTC. As protein: CASSSLAGFDNEQFF.

The chain uses TRBV10-3 and TRBJ2-6; weak D call: TRBD2 (6 bases). The CDR3 has 14 amino acids. CDR1 and CDR2 from the germline V gene are ENHRY and SYGVKD. Trimming cost V 8 bases and J 3 bases, with 11 bases left between them. CDR3 loop: CAIGRGGGANVLTF. CDR3 sequence (DNA): TGTGCCATCGGACGGGGAGGTGGGGCCAACGTCCTGACTTTC.

The V gene is TRBV6-6, the J gene TRBJ2-5; tentatively, D is TRBD2 (5 bases). Trimming shortened V by 1 base and J by 6 bases, and 12 bases separated the two germline ends. Germline CDR1 reads MNHNY; CDR2 reads SVGAGI (reference sequence). This CDR3 is 14 amino acids long. Written as DNA, the CDR3 is TGTGCCAGCAGTTACTACCAGACTACGAAGACCCAGTACTTC. Its protein product is CASSYYQTTKTQYF.

The chain joins TRBV7-3 to TRBJ2-7, with TRBD1 matching 7 bases. CDR3 length: 14 residues. Germline V gives CDR1 SGHTA, CDR2 FQGTGA. With V trimmed by 5 bases and J by 3 bases, 7 bases remained unmatched. CDR3 residues: CASSRPQGLYEQYF. The CDR3, as DNA: TGTGCCAGCAGCCGCCCACAGGGGCTCTACGAGCAGTACTTC.

Only a few counts were recorded for this clone. The chain employs TRBV7-8 and TRBJ2-3, with unresolved D. The CDR3 extends over 14 amino acids. The V and J ends lost 1 base and 5 bases respectively, with 10 bases between them. Germline V lookup: CDR1 SGHVS, CDR2 FQNEAQ. CDR3: CASSLGASGDTQYF. The CDR3 nucleotides read TGTGCCAGCAGCTTAGGTGCTAGTGGAGATACGCAGTATTTT.

For this clone: This may stem from a read error, because a much larger clone lies one nucleotide away. The CDR3 reads CASRLAGEETQYF. The DNA of the CDR3 is TGTGCCAGCCGACTAGCGGGGGAAGAGACCCAGTACTTC. The chain has TRBV2 and TRBJ2-5; 12 bases agree with TRBD2. CDR3 length: 13 residues. Looked up from germline, CDR1 is SNHLY and CDR2 is FYNNEI. The trim removed 8 bases at V and 3 bases at J, leaving 1 base unmatched.

The chain couples TRBV2 to TRBJ1-6; a weak D match, TRBD1 (6 bases). The V end was cut by 5 bases, the J end by 10 bases, with 21 bases between. This CDR3 is built from 16 residues. CDR1 SNHLY and CDR2 FYNNEI come from the germline V gene. The CDR3 loop reads CASSSTRTVVSSPLHF. In DNA, the CDR3 is TGTGCCAGCAGTTCCACTAGGACAGTTGTCTCGTCACCCCTCCACTTT.

The chain recombines TRBV30 with TRBJ1-1, with a possible D match to TRBD1 (5 bases). V was clipped by 8 bases and J by 4 bases, with 14 bases between them. The CDR3 sequence is 12 residues long. Germline CDR1 GTSNPN, CDR2 SVGIG (reference sequence). The CDR3 spells CAGLRGGTEAFF. Here the CDR3 DNA reads TGTGCCGGGCTTCGGGGCGGCACTGAAGCTTTCTTT.

This rearrangement joins TRBV30 to TRBJ2-5, with D maybe TRBD1 (5 bases). The ends were cut back, 2 bases at V and 5 bases at J, with 15 bases in the middle. CDR3 size: 14 residues. Germline V gene lookup returns CDR1 GTSNPN and CDR2 SVGIG (reference sequence). CDR3 nucleotide sequence: TGTGCCTGGAGTAAGACAGAGAAATATGAGACCCAGTACTTC. Its translation is CAWSKTEKYETQYF.

A few counts support this clone. This chain uses TRBV7-8 with TRBJ1-6; weak D call: TRBD1 (6 bases). CDR3 length equals 14 residues. CDR1 and CDR2 from the germline V gene are SGHVS and FQNEAQ. V was clipped by 3 bases and J by 7 bases, with 10 bases between them. CDR3 protein: CASSLTGLNSPLHF. The CDR3 nucleotides are TGTGCCAGCAGCTTGACAGGTCTCAATTCACCCCTCCACTTT.

The CDR3 spells CASSMDRADQPQHF. The CDR3 DNA reads as TGTGCCAGCAGCATGGACAGGGCAGATCAGCCCCAGCATTTT. V and J are TRBV5-4 and TRBJ1-5; 8 nucleotides match TRBD1. The CDR3 is made up of 14 amino acids. Trimming at V came to 4 bases and at J to 5 bases, leaving 5 bases not matched to a gene. Germline V CDR1 and CDR2: SGHNT, YYREEE (reference sequence).

The rearrangement uses TRBV30 and TRBJ1-2; D is unclear. Germline CDR1 GTSNPN, CDR2 SVGIG (reference sequence). V lost 1 base, J lost 2 bases, and 2 bases lay in between. This CDR3 is built from 11 residues. In DNA form, the CDR3 reads TGTGCCTGGAGTGACAACTATGGCTACACCTTC. It specifies CAWSDNYGYTF.